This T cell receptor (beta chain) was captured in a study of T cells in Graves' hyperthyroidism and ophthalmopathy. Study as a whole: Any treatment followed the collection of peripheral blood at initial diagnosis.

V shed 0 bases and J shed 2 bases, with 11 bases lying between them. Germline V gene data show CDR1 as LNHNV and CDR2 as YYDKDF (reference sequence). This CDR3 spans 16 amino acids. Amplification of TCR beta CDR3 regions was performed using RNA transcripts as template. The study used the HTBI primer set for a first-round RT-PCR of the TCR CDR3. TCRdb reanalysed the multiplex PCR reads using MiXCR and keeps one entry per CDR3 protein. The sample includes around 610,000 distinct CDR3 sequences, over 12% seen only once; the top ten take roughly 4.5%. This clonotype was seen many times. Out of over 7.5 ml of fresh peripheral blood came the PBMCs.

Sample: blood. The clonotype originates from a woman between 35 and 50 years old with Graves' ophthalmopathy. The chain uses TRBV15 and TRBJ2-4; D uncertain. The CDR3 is CATSRDAWETKNIQYF. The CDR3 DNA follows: TGTGCCACCAGCAGAGATGCATGGGAAACCAAAAACATTCAGTACTTC.